Listed below are T cell receptor beta chains from one sample, sequenced in a study of blood T cell repertoires in COVID-19. The method was immunoSEQ multiplex PCR; TCRdb's version includes in-frame clones alone and lacks a portion of them. Among under 70,000 clones, less than 90% were seen once, and the ten largest hold roughly 13%. Sample: peripheral blood. The receptor set was obtained from an elderly woman with acute or convalescent COVID-19. The CDR3 runs from the conserved cysteine through the conserved F or W. Each record gives: D gene, V gene, J gene, clone size, CDR3 protein, CDR3 DNA. D genes are given only for firm matches. Clone size appears in some rows only: once, few, many, or a class for an expanded clone.

>.|TRBV9|TRBJ2-1|.
CASSPLLSSYNEQFF
TGTGCCAGCAGTCCTCTACTAAGCTCCTACAATGAGCAGTTCTTC
>.|TRBV15|TRBJ1-2|once
CATSRDSLHYGYTF
TGTGCCACCAGCAGGGACAGCCTGCATTATGGCTACACCTTC
>.|TRBV5-1|TRBJ1-4|.
CASSSTGAANEKLFF
TGCGCCAGCAGCTCAACAGGCGCGGCTAATGAAAAACTGTTTTTT
>.|TRBV5-1|TRBJ1-1|.
CASSFGGDRAEAFF
TGCGCCAGCAGCTTCGGCGGGGATAGGGCTGAAGCTTTCTTT
>.|TRBV9|TRBJ1-2|few
CASSVAAEPYGYTF
TGTGCCAGCAGCGTAGCTGCGGAACCCTATGGCTACACCTTC
>TRBD2|TRBV2|TRBJ2-1|.
CASSEGVTGRDEQFF
TGTGCCAGCAGTGAAGGGGTTACGGGGAGGGATGAGCAGTTCTTC
>TRBD1|TRBV5-1|TRBJ1-2|.
CASTPGGLYGYTF
TGCGCCAGCACTCCAGGGGGCCTTTATGGCTACACCTTC
>TRBD2|TRBV2|TRBJ2-1|.
CATKGTSGGPGEQFF
TGTGCCACCAAGGGGACTAGCGGGGGCCCGGGTGAGCAGTTCTTC
>TRBD1|TRBV6-6|TRBJ1-5|.
CASSPRTGTYSNQPQHF
TGTGCCAGCAGTCCTCGGACAGGGACTTATAGCAATCAGCCCCAGCATTTT
>.|TRBV5-1|TRBJ1-1|.
CASRLVYRTNTEAFF
TGCGCCAGCAGGCTGGTGTACAGAACGAACACTGAAGCTTTCTTT
>.|TRBV18|TRBJ2-5|.
CASSPRLASLETQYF
TGTGCCAGCTCACCCCGGCTAGCGTCACTAGAGACCCAGTACTTC
>.|TRBV7-2|TRBJ2-7|.
CASSLKAGAEQYF
TGTGCCAGCAGCTTAAAGGCAGGGGCCGAGCAGTACTTC
>TRBD1|TRBV4-1|TRBJ1-5|.
CASSQGGPSLTGWSNQPQHF
TGCGCCAGCAGCCAAGGGGGGCCCTCACTGACAGGGTGGAGCAATCAGCCCCAGCATTTT
>.|TRBV5-1|TRBJ1-6|.
CASSLSPQGTNSPLHF
TGCGCCAGCAGCTTGAGCCCGCAGGGTACTAATTCACCCCTCCACTTT
>.|TRBV5-1|TRBJ2-1|.
CASSLSTGTWDEQFF
TGCGCCAGCAGCTTGAGTACGGGGACATGGGATGAGCAGTTCTTC
>.|TRBV5-1|TRBJ1-4|.
CASAPQGTNEKLFF
TGCGCCAGCGCCCCGCAGGGAACTAATGAAAAACTGTTTTTT
>.|TRBV30|TRBJ1-4|.
CAWSVGPRVANEKLFF
TGTGCCTGGAGTGTAGGGCCCAGGGTTGCTAATGAAAAACTGTTTTTT
>.|TRBV5-4|TRBJ2-2|.
CASSLTTVFTGELFF
TGTGCCAGCAGCTTGACAACCGTTTTTACCGGGGAGCTGTTTTTT
>TRBD1|TRBV18|TRBJ2-2|.
CASSPRQGAAQSGGELFF
TGTGCCAGCTCACCCCGACAGGGGGCGGCCCAAAGTGGCGGGGAGCTGTTTTTT
>.|TRBV29-1|TRBJ1-1|.
CSVDYRLNTEAFF
TGCAGCGTTGATTATCGACTTAACACTGAAGCTTTCTTT
>TRBD1|TRBV6-5|TRBJ1-1|few
CASSSGQVNTEAFF
TGTGCCAGCAGCTCCGGACAGGTGAACACTGAAGCTTTCTTT
>.|TRBV3-1/TRBV3-2|TRBJ2-3|.
CASSPASGARDTQYF
TGTGCCAGCAGCCCCGCTAGTGGAGCTCGAGATACGCAGTATTTT
>.|TRBV15|TRBJ1-5|.
CATSRPGGNQPQHF
TGTGCCACCAGCAGGCCAGGGGGCAATCAGCCCCAGCATTTT
>.|TRBV5-4|TRBJ2-3|.
CASSLVLLAGTLTDTQYF
TGTGCCAGCAGCTTGGTTTTATTGGCGGGAACCCTCACAGATACGCAGTATTTT
>TRBD1|TRBV27|TRBJ2-2|.
CASLGTGFIGGELFF
TGTGCCAGTTTAGGGACAGGGTTTATCGGCGGGGAGCTGTTTTTT
>TRBD1|TRBV5-1|TRBJ1-2|once
CASSPSTGTPSYGYTF
TGCGCCAGCAGCCCCTCGACAGGGACCCCCTCGTATGGCTACACCTTC
>.|TRBV15|TRBJ1-4|.
CATSRVGGGEKLFF
TGTGCCACCAGCAGAGTCGGGGGTGGTGAAAAACTGTTTTTT
>TRBD1|TRBV5-1|TRBJ1-1|.
CASSLGAGGARVNTEAFF
TGCGCCAGCAGCTTGGGGGCAGGGGGCGCCCGGGTGAACACTGAAGCTTTCTTT
>.|TRBV6-5|TRBJ1-1|.
CASSSEGGLNTEAFF
TGTGCCAGCAGCTCCGAGGGGGGGCTGAACACTGAAGCTTTCTTT
>.|TRBV2|TRBJ1-2|.
CASSAQRSVGYTF
TGTGCCAGCAGTGCGCAGAGGAGCGTTGGCTACACCTTC
>.|TRBV9|TRBJ1-4|.
CASSVGGGGVGEKLFF
TGTGCCAGCAGCGTAGGTGGCGGGGGCGTAGGAGAAAAACTGTTTTTT
>.|TRBV2|TRBJ1-2|.
CASGSGGGYTF
TGTGCCAGTGGGTCGGGAGGTGGCTACACCTTC
>.|TRBV27|TRBJ2-2|.
CASSWSLNTGELFF
TGTGCCAGCAGCTGGAGCTTAAACACCGGGGAGCTGTTTTTT
>TRBD1|TRBV4-2|TRBJ1-6|.
CASSPGQPDYNSPLHF
TGTGCCAGCAGCCCGGGACAGCCCGACTATAATTCACCCCTCCACTTT
>TRBD1|TRBV9|TRBJ1-4|.
CASSVGGTGNEKLFF
TGTGCCAGCAGCGTAGGGGGGACAGGGAACGAAAAACTGTTTTTT
>TRBD2|TRBV7-2|TRBJ2-3|.
CASSLGGLAGGRGDTQYF
TGTGCCAGCAGCTTAGGCGGACTAGCGGGGGGCCGGGGAGATACGCAGTATTTT
>TRBD1|TRBV2|TRBJ2-4|.
CASRDRGLLIQYF
TGTGCCAGCAGGGACAGGGGGCTTCTCATTCAGTACTTC
>.|TRBV2|TRBJ2-2|.
CASCRDNTNTGELFF
TGTGCCTCCTGCAGGGACAACACGAACACCGGGGAGCTGTTTTTT
>.|TRBV10-1|TRBJ2-1|.
CASSDDSLWVWNEQFF
TGCGCCAGCAGTGATGACTCCCTCTGGGTATGGAATGAGCAGTTCTTC
>TRBD1|TRBV6-4|TRBJ2-1|few
CASSDSGQPQKYNEQFF
TGTGCCAGCAGTGACTCGGGACAGCCCCAGAAGTACAATGAGCAGTTCTTC
>.|TRBV18|TRBJ2-7|.
CASSPPGGQGEQYF
TGTGCCAGCTCACCACCGGGTGGGCAGGGCGAGCAGTACTTC
>.|TRBV2|TRBJ1-4|.
CASSESLSAEKLFF
TGTGCCAGCAGTGAAAGCCTCAGCGCTGAAAAACTGTTTTTT